What follows are 30 T cell receptor beta chains derived from one specimen sequenced in a study of a mutant IDH1 vaccine in newly diagnosed glioma. Their antigens are not known. Described time point: week 35, safety follow-up. Each dose delivered 300 ug of mutant IDH1 20-mer peptide subcutaneously with imiquimod. Profiled with immunoSEQ multiplex PCR; TCRdb holds only in-frame clones, not every one. The top ten clones hold approximately 12% of a sample with over 65,000 clones, roughly 84% of them seen once. This material consisted of PBMCs, taken from a glioma patient whose treatment included an IDH1 peptide vaccine. These receptors were taken from a man aged 18 to 29 with glioma.

The rearrangement uses TRBV4-3 and TRBJ2-7; no clear D gene. From germline, CDR1 is LGHNA and CDR2 YSLEER. The V end lost 0 bases, the J end lost 0 bases, and 12 bases lay between the germline ends. CDR3 length: 16 amino acids. The CDR3 region is CASSQDARQSSYEQYF. DNA of the CDR3: TGCGCCAGCAGCCAAGATGCTAGGCAGAGCTCCTACGAGCAGTACTTC.

The chain has TRBV30 and TRBJ1-1; D unclear. This CDR3 region has 14 residues. Trimming took 2 bases from V and 2 from J, leaving 12 bases between them. CDR1 GTSNPN and CDR2 SVGIG come from the germline V gene (reference sequence). The DNA for the CDR3 is TGTGCCTGGAGTAGACTACCCCAAAACACTGAAGCTTTCTTT. Its protein is CAWSRLPQNTEAFF.

This CDR3 is CASSPPRGQGNNEQFF. The DNA for the CDR3 is TGTGCCAGCTCACCACCGAGAGGGCAGGGAAACAATGAGCAGTTCTTC. The V gene is TRBV18, the J gene TRBJ2-1, with D possibly being TRBD1 or TRBD2 (5 bases each). Germline V gives CDR1 KGHSH, CDR2 LQKENI. The ends were cut back, 0 bases at V and 5 bases at J, with 14 bases in the middle. CDR3 length: 16 residues.

The rearrangement uses TRBV6-5 and TRBJ1-2; no clear D. CDR1 is MNHEY and CDR2 is SVGAGI in the germline V gene. Between the trimmed V and J ends, which lost 8 bases and 4 bases, there was a span of 8 bases. The CDR3 is 11 amino acids. CDR3 in DNA: TGTGCCAGCCCTAACTTCTATGGCTACACCTTC. Residues: CASPNFYGYTF.

The rearrangement joins TRBV7-2 to TRBJ1-1, with D tentatively TRBD1 (6 bases). V lost 2 bases, J lost 3 bases, and 19 bases lay in between. The CDR3 covers 17 residues. Germline loops: CDR1 SGHTA, CDR2 FQGNSA. CDR3 bases: TGTGCCAGCAGCTTAAGTCGCGACAGGTTATTCTACACTGAAGCTTTCTTT. It is translated as CASSLSRDRLFYTEAFF.

The chain combines TRBV6-5 with TRBJ2-4; D possibly corresponds to TRBD1 (5 bases). Germline V gene data show CDR1 as MNHEY and CDR2 as SVGAGI. Between the trimmed V and J ends, which lost 0 bases and 12 bases, there was a span of 12 bases. This CDR3 has 13 amino acids. CDR3 coding DNA: TGTGCCAGCAGTTACTCGAAGGACACCCCTCAGTACTTC. Amino acid sequence: CASSYSKDTPQYF.

The chain employs TRBV6-5 and TRBJ2-7; 7 nucleotides match TRBD1. Germline lookup yields CDR1 MNHEY and CDR2 SVGAGI. V lost 2 bases to trimming and J lost 2 bases; unmatched junction nucleotides: 3. This CDR3 comprises 14 residues. DNA for the CDR3: TGTGCCAGCAGTTACGGGACAGACACCTACGAGCAGTACTTC. Protein: CASSYGTDTYEQYF.

The V and J genes are TRBV2 and TRBJ1-1; TRBD1 is a possible D gene (5 bases). The CDR3 is 13 residues long. The V and J ends lost 2 bases and 5 bases respectively, with 9 bases between them. Germline V gives CDR1 SNHLY, CDR2 FYNNEI. CDR3 amino acids: CASSEQGRTEAFF. The CDR3 DNA sequence: TGTGCCAGCAGTGAACAGGGAAGAACTGAAGCTTTCTTT.

The genes are TRBV9 and TRBJ1-2; D perhaps matches TRBD1 (5 bases). Germline-derived CDR1 and CDR2 are SGDLS and YYNGEE. The V end was cut by 3 bases, the J end by 8 bases, with 20 bases between. The CDR3 spans 15 residues. The CDR3 DNA reads TGTGCCAGCAGCGGGGGGGGAGGGATGGCGGGAGGCTACACCTTC. It translates to CASSGGGGMAGGYTF.

The chain joins TRBV30 to TRBJ1-5, with D possibly matching TRBD1 (6 bases). Germline assignment: CDR1 GTSNPN and CDR2 SVGIG (reference sequence). CDR3 length: 13 residues. V lost 1 base and J 6 bases, leaving 10 bases between the germline ends. CDR3 coding DNA: TGTGCCTGGAGTGGGGGGGCGGCTCAGCCCCAGCATTTT. This codes for CAWSGGAAQPQHF. Full variable domain (remainder filled in from reference TRBV30 and TRBJ1-5): SQTIHQWPATLVQPVGSPLSLECTVEGTSNPNLYWYRQAAGRGLQLLFYSVGIGQISSEVPQNLSASRPQDRQFILSSKKLLLSDSGFYLCAWSGGAAQPQHFGDGTRLSIL.

This chain connects TRBV4-2 to TRBJ2-2, with no clear D. The CDR3 is 15 amino acids. Trimming removed 0 bases from V and 4 bases from J, with 9 bases in between. Per the germline V gene, CDR1 is LGHNA and CDR2 is YNFKEQ. The CDR3 sequence is CASSQDRRPTGELFF. CDR3 coding DNA: TGTGCCAGCAGCCAAGATAGACGACCCACCGGGGAGCTGTTTTTT.

This clone was detected once. This chain connects TRBV4-3 to TRBJ1-1; D is ambiguous. Trimming took 3 bases from V and 6 from J, leaving 20 bases between them. The CDR3 covers 16 residues. Germline V lookup: CDR1 LGHNA, CDR2 YSLEER. CDR3 sequence: CASSQEQRVRNAEAFF. The CDR3 coding sequence is TGCGCCAGCAGCCAGGAGCAAAGGGTTCGAAACGCTGAAGCTTTCTTT.

The chain couples TRBV27 to TRBJ1-2; weak D call: TRBD1 (5 bases). From germline, CDR1 is MNHEY and CDR2 SMNVEV (reference sequence). Trimming cost V 6 bases and J 0 bases, with 14 bases left between them. This CDR3 has 15 amino acids. Here the CDR3 DNA reads TGTGCCAGCAGGCCTGACGGACACTCTAACTATGGCTACACCTTC. It translates to CASRPDGHSNYGYTF.

The J gene is TRBJ2-7, the V gene TRBV14, with 7 bases identical to TRBD1. CDR1 and CDR2 from the germline V gene are SGHDN and FVKESK. The CDR3 sequence is 15 residues long. Unmatched junction bases numbered 6, after V lost 2 bases and J lost 2 bases. Here the CDR3 DNA reads TGTGCCAGCAGCCAACAGGGGACAGAGACCTACGAGCAGTACTTC. This gives the protein CASSQQGTETYEQYF. The variable domain in full, with the rest retrieved from reference TRBV14 and TRBJ2-7, is EAGVTQFPSHSVIEKGQTVTLRCDPISGHDNLYWYRRVMGKEIKFLLHFVKESKQDESGMPNNRFLAERTGGTYSTLKVQPAELEDSGVYFCASSQQGTETYEQYFGPGTRLTVT.

This chain joins TRBV9 and TRBJ1-2, with a weak D call TRBD1 (5 bases). Germline CDR1 is SGDLS and CDR2 is YYNGEE. The CDR3 spans 14 residues. Trimming pared 3 bases from V and 2 bases from J, leaving 11 bases between. Here the CDR3 reads CASSATGVNYGYTF. The DNA for the CDR3 is TGTGCCAGCAGCGCTACAGGCGTAAACTATGGCTACACCTTC.

V is TRBV7-2 and J is TRBJ1-5; a possible D gene is TRBD1 (5 bases). From germline, CDR1 is SGHTA and CDR2 FQGNSA. The CDR3 is 13 amino acids. V was trimmed by 7 bases and J by 7 bases, leaving 14 bases between them. CDR3: CASTPAGGQPQHF. CDR3 DNA: TGTGCCAGCACCCCAGCTGGGGGACAGCCCCAGCATTTT.

J is TRBJ1-1 and V is TRBV4-3; D is unclear. V dropped 1 base and J dropped 1 base, with 13 bases sitting between them. Per the germline V gene, CDR1 is LGHNA and CDR2 is YSLEER. The CDR3 has 16 amino acids. CDR3 sequence reads: CASSQVSDFRNTEAFF. In DNA, the CDR3 is TGCGCCAGCAGCCAAGTCTCCGACTTCAGGAACACTGAAGCTTTCTTT.

The V gene is TRBV19, the J gene TRBJ2-6, with a possible D match to TRBD1 (5 bases). The CDR3 runs 14 residues. V lost 5 bases to trimming and J lost 4 bases, with 9 bases between them. Germline-derived CDR1 and CDR2 are LNHDA and SQIVND (reference sequence). The DNA for the CDR3 is TGTGCCAGTAGTCTAGGGGCCGGGGCCAACGTCCTGACTTTC. Translation gives CASSLGAGANVLTF.

The sample holds one count of this clone. The chain uses TRBV5-1 and TRBJ2-5, with unresolved D. V was cut by 0 bases and J by 5 bases, with 14 bases left in between. The CDR3 length is 15 residues. Per germline, CDR1 SGHRS and CDR2 YFSETQ. CDR3 sequence: CASSLAFSMMETQYF. The CDR3 bases are TGCGCCAGCAGCTTGGCTTTCAGTATGATGGAGACCCAGTACTTC.

The chain is built from TRBV18 and TRBJ2-7; 7 bases map to TRBD2. With 0 bases clipped from V and 0 bases from J, the junction kept 2 bases outside the gene matches. The V gene's germline CDR1 is KGHSH and CDR2 LQKENI. The CDR3 consists of 15 residues. Written as DNA, the CDR3 is TGTGCCAGCTCACCACCGGGGGGGGGCTCCTACGAGCAGTACTTC. Translation: CASSPPGGGSYEQYF.

This clone was seen just once. The chain links TRBV2 to TRBJ1-1; no clear D. The CDR3 runs 12 residues. Trimming took 9 bases from V and 2 from J, leaving 10 bases between them. CDR1 is SNHLY, CDR2 FYNNEI, per germline. The CDR3 bases are TGTGCCAGGGATCGGGAAAACACTGAAGCTTTCTTT. This gives the protein CARDRENTEAFF.

The V gene is TRBV6-1, the J gene TRBJ2-7; 9 nucleotides agree with TRBD2. This CDR3 spans 15 amino acids. Germline CDR1 reads MNHNS; CDR2 reads SASEGT. The ends lost 3 bases at V and 0 bases at J; junction bases unmatched: 3. The CDR3: CASSESGGSSYEQYF. CDR3 sequence (DNA): TGTGCCAGCAGTGAGAGCGGGGGGAGCTCCTACGAGCAGTACTTC.

The chain is built from TRBV9 and TRBJ2-5, with 12 bases matching TRBD2. V was clipped by 0 bases and J by 6 bases; unmatched bases: 12. CDR1 and CDR2 (germline): SGDLS, YYNGEE. The CDR3 is 18 amino acids. CDR3 protein: CASSVEASGGASSKTQYF. DNA for the CDR3: TGTGCCAGCAGCGTAGAGGCTAGCGGGGGGGCTAGTTCGAAGACCCAGTACTTC.

The rearrangement joins TRBV30 to TRBJ1-5, with D perhaps TRBD1 (6 bases). The germline CDR1 and CDR2 sequences are GTSNPN and SVGIG (reference sequence). Trimming removed 2 bases from V and 6 bases from J, with 26 bases in between. This CDR3 has 18 amino acids. The chain's CDR3 is CAWSPDREPRRNGQPQHF. The DNA for the CDR3 is TGTGCCTGGAGTCCGGACAGAGAACCCCGCCGGAATGGTCAGCCCCAGCATTTT.

DNA for the CDR3: TGTGCCAGCAGCCCTGGAGGGACAGCCTTTAGCACAGATACGCAGTATTTT. As protein: CASSPGGTAFSTDTQYF. The rearrangement uses TRBV5-4 and TRBJ2-3; a possible D gene is TRBD1 (7 bases). Germline CDR1 reads SGHNT; CDR2 reads YYREEE (reference sequence). V lost 4 bases to trimming and J lost 0 bases, with 18 bases between them. The CDR3 runs to 17 residues.

V usage is TRBV29-1 and J usage is TRBJ2-5; D remains ambiguous. The CDR3 is 13 amino acids. Trimming stripped 1 base from V and 1 base from J, with 7 bases between. CDR1 is SQVTM and CDR2 is ANQGSEA in the germline V gene. CDR3 nucleotide sequence: TGCAGCGTTGAAGGGTCTATCCAAGAGACCCAGTACTTC. Protein sequence: CSVEGSIQETQYF.

This sequence joins TRBV5-6 and TRBJ2-7; 8 bases map to TRBD2. V gave up 4 bases and J gave up 2 bases; unmatched junction bases: 14. The germline gives CDR1 SGHDT, CDR2 YYEEEE. CDR3 length equals 17 residues. CDR3 in amino acids: CASSTHGLASIPYEQYF. DNA of the CDR3: TGTGCCAGCAGCACCCATGGACTAGCTAGCATTCCCTACGAGCAGTACTTC.

V gene TRBV9 combines with J gene TRBJ1-1; 7 nucleotides align to TRBD1. CDR3 size: 15 residues. Germline CDR1 and CDR2: SGDLS and YYNGEE. V lost 0 bases and J lost 5; bases outside the gene matches: 7. The CDR3 DNA reads TGTGCCAGCAGCGTAGTGACAGGGACACGGACTGAAGCTTTCTTT. Protein sequence: CASSVVTGTRTEAFF.

The V call is TRBV4-3, the J call TRBJ1-6; D is ambiguous. The CDR3 runs 15 residues. Between the trimmed V and J ends, which lost 0 bases and 9 bases, there was a span of 12 bases. Looked up from germline, CDR1 is LGHNA and CDR2 is YSLEER. This CDR3 is CASSQEGRVTSPLHF. Written as DNA, the CDR3 is TGCGCCAGCAGCCAAGAGGGGAGGGTTACTTCACCCCTCCACTTT.

This clone has just a few counts. The chain carries TRBV2 and TRBJ2-1; D perhaps matches TRBD2 (6 bases). Germline CDR1 reads SNHLY; CDR2 reads FYNNEI. The CDR3 is 15 residues long. Between the trimmed V and J ends, which lost 2 bases and 4 bases, there was a span of 12 bases. The CDR3 reads CASSETGLPYNEQFF. The CDR3, as DNA: TGTGCCAGCAGTGAAACGGGACTCCCTTACAATGAGCAGTTCTTC.